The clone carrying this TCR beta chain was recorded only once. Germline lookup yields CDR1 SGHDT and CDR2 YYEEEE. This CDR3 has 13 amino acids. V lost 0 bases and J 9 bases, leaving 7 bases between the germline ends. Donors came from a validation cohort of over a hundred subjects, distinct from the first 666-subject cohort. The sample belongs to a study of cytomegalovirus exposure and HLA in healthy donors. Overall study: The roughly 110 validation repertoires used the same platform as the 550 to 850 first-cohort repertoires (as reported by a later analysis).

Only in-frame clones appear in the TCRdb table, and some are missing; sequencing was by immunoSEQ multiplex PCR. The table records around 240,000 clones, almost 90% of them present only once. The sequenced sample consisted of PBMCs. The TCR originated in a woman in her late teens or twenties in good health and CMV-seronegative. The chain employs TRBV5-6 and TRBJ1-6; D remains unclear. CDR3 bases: TGTGCCAGCAGCTTGGCGTCTAGTTCACCCCTCCACTTT. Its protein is CASSLASSSPLHF.